The rows below give T cell receptor beta chains drawn from one sample of a study of blood T cell repertoires in COVID-19. Produced via immunoSEQ multiplex PCR; TCRdb's table is partial and in-frame only. The repertoire consists of around 110,000 clones, with around four fifths occurring once and the leading ten covering less than 9%. Sequencing was done on a sample of peripheral blood. The source of these receptors is a man aged 65 to 79 with active or convalescent COVID-19. Each CDR3 is given with its conserved first and last residue.

TRBV11-1,TRBJ1-4,15,CASRPGTATNEKLFF
TRBV7-9,TRBJ1-2,13,CASSFLATDGYTF
TRBV19,TRBJ1-2,15,CASTPETGTGSGYTF
TRBV2,TRBJ2-5,15,CASTVDTSVGETQYF
TRBV18,TRBJ2-7,13,CASSPAGPGEQYF
TRBV5-1,TRBJ2-7,14,CASRGTGKTYEQYF
TRBV11-3,TRBJ2-2,17,CASSSGLAGANTGELFF
TRBV20-1,TRBJ1-2,11,CSAYLGGSGTF
TRBV3-1/TRBV3-2,TRBJ2-1,13,CASSLTGADEQFF
TRBV28,TRBJ2-1,13,CASSLLNYNEQFF
TRBV7-2,TRBJ2-5,13,CASSGRPSETQYF